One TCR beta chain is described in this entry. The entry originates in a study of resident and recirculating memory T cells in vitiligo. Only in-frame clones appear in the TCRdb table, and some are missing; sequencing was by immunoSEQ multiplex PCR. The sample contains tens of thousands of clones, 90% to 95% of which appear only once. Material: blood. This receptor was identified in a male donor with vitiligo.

This CDR3 reads CASSLDQGQGHYEQYF. The CDR3 DNA is TGTGCCAGCAGCTTAGACCAAGGGCAGGGACACTACGAGCAGTACTTC. This chain uses TRBV11-2 with TRBJ2-7; D is possibly TRBD1 (6 bases). Germline values: CDR1 SGHAT, CDR2 FQNNGV. Trimming cost V 0 bases and J 3 bases, with 15 bases left between them. CDR3 length: 16 residues. Based on the CDR3 plus reference TRBV11-2 and TRBJ2-7, the full variable domain is EAGVAQSPRYKIIEKRQSVAFWCNPISGHATLYWYQQILGQGPKLLIQFQNNGVVDDSQLPKDRFSAERLKGVDSTLKIQPAKLEDSAVYLCASSLDQGQGHYEQYFGPGTRLTVT.